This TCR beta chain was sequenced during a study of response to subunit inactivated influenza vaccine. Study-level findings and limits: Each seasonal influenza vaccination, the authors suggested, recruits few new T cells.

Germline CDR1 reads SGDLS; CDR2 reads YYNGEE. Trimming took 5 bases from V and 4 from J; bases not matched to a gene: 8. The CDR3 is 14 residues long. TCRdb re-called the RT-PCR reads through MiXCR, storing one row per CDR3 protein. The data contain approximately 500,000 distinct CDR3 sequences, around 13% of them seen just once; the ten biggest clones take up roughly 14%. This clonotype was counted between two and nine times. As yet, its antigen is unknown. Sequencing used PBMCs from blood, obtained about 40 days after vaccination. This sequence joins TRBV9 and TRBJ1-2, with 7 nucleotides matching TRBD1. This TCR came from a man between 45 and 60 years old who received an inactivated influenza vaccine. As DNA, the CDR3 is TGTGCCAGCAGAGTGACAGGGCCGGGCTATGGCTACACCTTC. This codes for CASRVTGPGYGYTF.